The T cell receptor (beta chain) described here comes from a study of cytomegalovirus exposure and HLA in healthy donors. Study-wide points: TCR beta V- and J-gene trimming was later associated with a missense DCLRE1C variant.

The CDR3 has 14 residues. Germline CDR1 reads GTSNPN; CDR2 reads SVGIG (reference sequence). Trimming took off 0 bases at V and 7 bases at J, with 15 bases between the two ends. Primers for the PCR totalled 60 Vbeta and 13 Jbeta. Data came from immunoSEQ multiplex PCR; TCRdb stores just in-frame clones and leaves some out. The sample lists under 150,000 clones; 70% to 80% were seen once. Regarding this clone: Its antigen is still unknown.

The V and J genes are TRBV30 and TRBJ1-2; D call uncertain. The source is a woman between 35 and 50 years old in good health and CMV-seropositive. Sequencing was carried out using PBMCs. The DNA for the CDR3 is TGTGCCTGGAGTGTGTTGGGAGGGCACCGTGGCTACACCTTC. This encodes CAWSVLGGHRGYTF.